This T cell receptor beta chain was documented in a study of cytomegalovirus exposure and HLA in healthy donors. Overall study results and limits: Later work found most CMV-associated TCR beta chains apparently HLA-restricted. For most TCR beta V segments, an earlier analysis put the productive rate at about 87% or about 30% of the time.

Primers: 60 Vbeta forward and 13 Jbeta reverse. Authors' methods: Later analysis identified around 85 million unique TCR beta chains, about 10 million shared. Using immunoSEQ multiplex PCR, the repertoire was profiled, and TCRdb retains in-frame clones only, with some absent. From that table come the V and J calls and clone size; the DNA was used to work out D and trimming. The table lists about 100,000 clones, 70% to 80% of them singletons. This clone has just a few counts. The target antigen is unknown. Sequences were obtained from PBMCs. This sequence was found in a female donor in good health and CMV-seropositive.

CDR3 in amino acids: CASSFGQNTEAFF. DNA of the CDR3: TGCGCCAGCAGCTTTGGGCAGAACACTGAAGCTTTCTTT. The V and J genes are TRBV5-1 and TRBJ1-1; D not resolved. CDR1 and CDR2 from the germline V gene are SGHRS and YFSETQ. The CDR3 covers 13 residues. V shed 2 bases and J shed 1 base, with 6 bases lying between them. Together with reference TRBV5-1 and TRBJ1-1, the CDR3 gives the full variable domain: KAGVTQTPRYLIKTRGQQVTLSCSPISGHRSVSWYQQTPGQGLQFLFEYFSETQRNKGNFPGRFSGRQFSNSRSEMNVSTLELGDSALYLCASSFGQNTEAFFGQGTRLTVV.